This entry lists 20 T cell receptor beta chains sequenced from one sample in a study of blood T cell repertoires in COVID-19. Only in-frame clones appear in the TCRdb table, and some are missing; sequencing was by immunoSEQ multiplex PCR. The data show under 300,000 clones, roughly 86% seen once. Sequencing used PBMCs or T cells enriched from blood (not recorded which). The receptors were gathered from a woman in her sixties who had recovered from COVID-19.

This clone was seen a handful of times. The CDR3 protein is CASSPNKAQGGLNGYTF. The CDR3 DNA reads TGTGCCAGCAGTCCTAATAAAGCCCAGGGGGGTCTGAATGGCTACACCTTC. This chain joins TRBV6-6 and TRBJ1-2; 7 bases match TRBD1. The CDR3 has 17 amino acids. Germline CDR1 MNHNY, CDR2 SVGAGI (reference sequence). Germline trimming cut 5 bases from V and 6 bases from J; bases unmatched to any gene: 18.

The V and J genes are TRBV10-3 and TRBJ2-1; 9 bases agree with TRBD2. The CDR3 consists of 13 residues. CDR1 is ENHRY and CDR2 is SYGVKD in the germline V gene. The V and J ends lost 7 bases and 4 bases, in that order; junction bases with no gene match: 2. The CDR3 region has the DNA TGTGCCATCACAGCGGGAGGATACAATGAGCAGTTCTTC. This sequence encodes CAITAGGYNEQFF.

The chain combines TRBV3-1 (or the pseudogene TRBV3-2) with TRBJ1-2; 7 bases are shared with TRBD1. This CDR3 spans 17 amino acids. Trimming took 4 bases from V and 4 from J; bases not matched to a gene: 15. Germline assignment: CDR1 LGHDT and CDR2 YNNKEL (reference sequence). The CDR3 sequence: CASSPGDRGGAGYGYTF. CDR3 nucleotides: TGTGCCAGCAGCCCCGGGGACAGAGGGGGAGCCGGCTATGGCTACACCTTC.

CDR3 loop: CASSQAGGPRNEQFF. In DNA form, the CDR3 reads TGTGCCAGCAGTCAAGCGGGAGGCCCCCGCAATGAGCAGTTCTTC. The rearrangement uses TRBV28 and TRBJ2-1; TRBD2 matches 9 bases. With V trimmed by 5 bases and J by 6 bases, 8 bases remained unmatched. The CDR3 has 15 amino acids. Germline V gene lookup returns CDR1 MDHEN and CDR2 SYDVKM. Based on the CDR3 plus reference TRBV28 and TRBJ2-1, the full variable domain is DVKVTQSSRYLVKRTGEKVFLECVQDMDHENMFWYRQDPGLGLRLIYFSYDVKMKEKGDIPEGYSVSREKKERFSLILESASTNQTSMYLCASSQAGGPRNEQFFGPGTRLTVL.

The genes are TRBV5-5 and TRBJ1-6; D not resolved. The CDR3 extends over 16 amino acids. Germline V gene sequence: CDR1 SGHKS, CDR2 YYEKEE (reference sequence). Trimming stripped 0 bases from V and 7 bases from J, with 14 bases between. Written as DNA, the CDR3 is TGTGCCAGCAGCTTGGCGGTCACGAGTAGCAATTCACCCCTCCACTTT. Its protein is CASSLAVTSSNSPLHF.

The V call is TRBV6-8, the J call TRBJ1-1, with D possibly being TRBD1 (5 bases). Trimming left V 3 bases short and J 10 bases short, with 12 bases between. The CDR3 runs 12 residues. Germline CDR1 and CDR2: MNHGY and SAAAGT. This CDR3 is CASSYSVGPAFF. The CDR3 nucleotides are TGTGCCAGCAGTTATTCGGTGGGGCCAGCTTTCTTT.

This chain connects TRBV5-1 to TRBJ1-4; D is unresolved. CDR3 size: 15 residues. The V gene's germline CDR1 is SGHRS and CDR2 YFSETQ. Trimming pared 2 bases from V and 1 base from J, leaving 9 bases between. CDR3 loop: CASSFLEGTNEKLFF. The CDR3, as DNA: TGCGCCAGCAGCTTTTTGGAGGGAACTAATGAAAAACTGTTTTTT.

The rearrangement links TRBV3-1 (or the pseudogene TRBV3-2) to TRBJ1-5; maybe TRBD1 (6 bases). The V end was cut by 0 bases, the J end by 7 bases, with 10 bases between. Germline CDR1 reads LGHDT; CDR2 reads YNNKEL (reference sequence). The CDR3 is 14 residues long. CDR3 sequence reads: CASSQEGGGQPQHF. DNA of the CDR3: TGTGCCAGCAGCCAAGAAGGGGGTGGCCAGCCCCAGCATTTT.

The chain has TRBV3-1 (or the pseudogene TRBV3-2) and TRBJ2-3; TRBD2 matches 11 bases. The CDR3 runs to 19 residues. The V segment lost 0 bases and the J segment 4 bases; nucleotides outside the gene matches: 12. Germline assignment: CDR1 LGHDT and CDR2 YNNKEL (reference sequence). The CDR3 reads CASSQDRPSGRLRADTQYF. The CDR3 region has the DNA TGTGCCAGCAGCCAAGATCGCCCTAGCGGGAGGCTCAGAGCAGATACGCAGTATTTT.

The V gene is TRBV24-1, the J gene TRBJ1-2, with 9 bases fitting TRBD1. Germline-derived CDR1 and CDR2 are KGHDR and SFDVKD. Unmatched junction bases numbered 6, after V lost 3 bases and J lost 8 bases. There are 14 residues in the CDR3. CDR3 sequence reads: CATSDPGQGIGYTF. CDR3 DNA: TGTGCCACCAGTGATCCCGGACAGGGGATAGGCTACACCTTC.

The V and J genes are TRBV2 and TRBJ2-1; 8 bases are shared with TRBD1. The CDR3 runs 14 residues. Germline V gives CDR1 SNHLY, CDR2 FYNNEI. V was clipped by 6 bases and J by 7 bases; unmatched bases: 8. The CDR3: CASRYGGQGNEQFF. As DNA, the CDR3 is TGTGCCAGCAGATATGGTGGACAGGGAAATGAGCAGTTCTTC.

Note on this clone: Other DNA sequences in the sample encode the same CDR3. This chain joins TRBV18 and TRBJ1-2, with 8 bases identical to TRBD1. The V gene's germline CDR1 is KGHSH and CDR2 LQKENI. There are 13 residues in the CDR3. V lost 3 bases to trimming and J lost 3 bases; unmatched junction nucleotides: 0. CDR3 residues: CASSPDRDYGYTF. The CDR3 DNA reads as TGTGCCAGCTCACCGGACAGGGACTATGGCTACACCTTC.

This clone was counted once. The rearrangement links TRBV7-8 to TRBJ2-2; D call uncertain. The CDR3 has 14 residues. Germline V gene sequence: CDR1 SGHVS, CDR2 FQNEAQ. V lost 3 bases and J 3 bases, leaving 8 bases between the germline ends. CDR3 protein: CASSFPPDTGELFF. The CDR3 DNA follows: TGTGCCAGCAGCTTCCCCCCCGACACCGGGGAGCTGTTTTTT.

The gene calls are TRBV3-1 (or the pseudogene TRBV3-2) and TRBJ1-5; D is perhaps TRBD1 (5 bases). The CDR3 is made up of 17 amino acids. Trimming left V 0 bases short and J 0 bases short, with 12 bases between. CDR1 and CDR2 from the germline V gene are LGHDT and YNNKEL (reference sequence). In DNA, the CDR3 is TGTGCCAGCAGCCAAGACCTGCCAGGGCATAGCAATCAGCCCCAGCATTTT. Translation: CASSQDLPGHSNQPQHF.

This chain joins TRBV27 and TRBJ1-6; possibly TRBD1 for D (5 bases). Germline V lookup: CDR1 MNHEY, CDR2 SMNVEV (reference sequence). Between the trimmed V and J ends, which lost 5 bases and 7 bases, there was a span of 15 bases. This CDR3 spans 15 amino acids. The CDR3: CASSPSPGGNSPLHF. CDR3 in DNA: TGTGCCAGCAGTCCGTCCCCGGGGGGGAATTCACCCCTCCACTTT.

CDR3 protein: CAISEFGQGRGYEQYF. In DNA form, the CDR3 reads TGTGCCATCAGTGAGTTCGGACAGGGCAGGGGGTACGAGCAGTACTTC. This rearrangement joins TRBV10-3 to TRBJ2-7; 8 nucleotides line up with TRBD1. Germline V gene data show CDR1 as ENHRY and CDR2 as SYGVKD. V dropped 1 base and J dropped 4; count of bases not matched to a gene: 9. The CDR3 consists of 16 residues.

The V gene is TRBV28, the J gene TRBJ1-5; no definite D call. The V end lost 5 bases, the J end lost 6 bases, and 23 bases lay between the germline ends. CDR1 is MDHEN, CDR2 SYDVKM, per germline. The CDR3 length is 17 residues. The CDR3 DNA reads as TGTGCCAGCAGTCCGTCCCCATGGGAGCCCGTTATTCAGCCCCAGCATTTT. It is translated as CASSPSPWEPVIQPQHF.

The gene calls are TRBV21-1 and TRBJ1-2; whether TRBD1, the table's D call, matches the DNA was not checked. TRBV21-1 is classified as a pseudogene. The CDR3 totals 13 residues. CDR3 sequence (DNA): TGTGCCAGCAGCTTCCCCCAGGGCTATGGCTACACCTTC. Protein: CASSFPQGYGYTF.

CDR3 region: CASSLAQGVNYGYTF. Written as DNA, the CDR3 is TGCGCCAGCAGCTTGGCCCAGGGCGTTAACTATGGCTACACCTTC. The chain joins TRBV5-1 to TRBJ1-2, with TRBD1 as a possible D gene (5 bases). Germline V gives CDR1 SGHRS, CDR2 YFSETQ. CDR3 length: 15 residues. V dropped 0 bases and J dropped 1 base, with 10 bases sitting between them.

The chain links TRBV5-1 to TRBJ1-3, with D unresolved. This CDR3 region has 13 residues. Trimming took 1 base from V and 4 from J, leaving 6 bases between them. Germline-derived CDR1 and CDR2 are SGHRS and YFSETQ. CDR3 coding DNA: TGCGCCAGCAGCTTGTCGGGGGGAAACACCATATATTTT. This encodes CASSLSGGNTIYF.